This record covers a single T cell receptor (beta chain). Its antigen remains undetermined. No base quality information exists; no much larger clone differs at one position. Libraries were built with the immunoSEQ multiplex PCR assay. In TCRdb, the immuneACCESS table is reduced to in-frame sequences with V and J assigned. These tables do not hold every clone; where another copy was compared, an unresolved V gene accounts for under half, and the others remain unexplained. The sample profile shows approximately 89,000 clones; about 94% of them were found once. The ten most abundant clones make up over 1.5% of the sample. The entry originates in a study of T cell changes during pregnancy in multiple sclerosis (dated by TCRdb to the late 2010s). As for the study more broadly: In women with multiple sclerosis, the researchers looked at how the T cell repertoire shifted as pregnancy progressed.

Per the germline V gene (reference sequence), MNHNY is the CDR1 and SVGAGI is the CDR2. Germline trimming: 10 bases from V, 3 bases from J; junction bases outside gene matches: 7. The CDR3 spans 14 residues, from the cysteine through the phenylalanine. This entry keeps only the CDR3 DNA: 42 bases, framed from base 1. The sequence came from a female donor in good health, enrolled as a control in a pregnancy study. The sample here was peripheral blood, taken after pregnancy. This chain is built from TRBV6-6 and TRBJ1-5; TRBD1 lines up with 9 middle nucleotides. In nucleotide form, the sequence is TGTGCCACTTTACAGGGGGCTCTCAATCAGCCCCAGCATTTT. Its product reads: CATLQGALNQPQHF.